The rows below give T cell receptor beta chains drawn from one sample of a study of blood T cells in healthy people across ages. A single record per CDR3 protein comes from TCRdb applying MiXCR to the 5' RACE reads. Found here are approximately 730,000 distinct CDR3 sequences, 40% to 65% of them singletons; the top ten hold approximately 40%. The sample consisted of blood. Receptor source: a man older than 75 in good health. Each CDR3 is given with its conserved first and last residue. D genes are given only for firm matches. Only some rows state a clone size, as once, few, many or a class for expanded clones.

v_call: TRBV7-9; j_call: TRBJ2-7; clone_size: -; d_call: TRBD1; cdr3_nt: TGTGCCAGCAGCCTCGACAGGGGTACGCCCTACGAGCAGTACTTC; cdr3_aa: CASSLDRGTPYEQYF
v_call: TRBV7-9; j_call: TRBJ2-7; clone_size: -; d_call: -; cdr3_nt: TGTGCCAGCAGCTTCGGGCAGGGAGACCACGAGCAGTACTTC; cdr3_aa: CASSFGQGDHEQYF
v_call: TRBV25-1; j_call: TRBJ1-1; clone_size: -; d_call: -; cdr3_nt: TGTGCCAGCGCTAAGGCCGGGCCTGGACTGACTGAAGCTTTCTTT; cdr3_aa: CASAKAGPGLTEAFF
v_call: TRBV20-1; j_call: TRBJ2-7; clone_size: -; d_call: -; cdr3_nt: TGCAGTGCTAGAGGAGGGTATTCCCCCTACGAGCAGTACTTC; cdr3_aa: CSARGGYSPYEQYF
v_call: TRBV2; j_call: TRBJ2-3; clone_size: -; d_call: -; cdr3_nt: TGTGCCAGCAGGGCCGAATCATACGCGTATTTT; cdr3_aa: CASRAESYAYF
v_call: TRBV11-1; j_call: TRBJ2-1; clone_size: many; d_call: TRBD2; cdr3_nt: TGTGCCAGCAGCTTAGGTAGCGGGAGGAGGAATGAGCAGTTCTTC; cdr3_aa: CASSLGSGRRNEQFF
v_call: TRBV24-1; j_call: TRBJ2-3; clone_size: -; d_call: -; cdr3_nt: TGTGCCACCAGTGCCTCTGACAGCGGCACAGATACGCAGTATTTT; cdr3_aa: CATSASDSGTDTQYF
v_call: TRBV7-2; j_call: TRBJ2-7; clone_size: -; d_call: -; cdr3_nt: TGTGCCAGTAGCTTAGGGGATAGCGGAAATTACGAGCAGTACTTC; cdr3_aa: CASSLGDSGNYEQYF
v_call: TRBV20-1; j_call: TRBJ2-7; clone_size: -; d_call: TRBD2; cdr3_nt: TGCAGTGCTCGAGCGGGAGTACTCTGGTACGAGCAGTACTTC; cdr3_aa: CSARAGVLWYEQYF
v_call: TRBV20-1; j_call: TRBJ2-6; clone_size: -; d_call: -; cdr3_nt: TGCAGTGCTAAGGCAGGGACTGGCCCTGGGGCCAACGTCCTGACTTTC; cdr3_aa: CSAKAGTGPGANVLTF
v_call: TRBV12-3/TRBV12-4; j_call: TRBJ2-1; clone_size: few; d_call: TRBD1; cdr3_nt: TGTGCCAGCAGTTTAAACCGACAGGGCGAGTTCTTC; cdr3_aa: CASSLNRQGEFF
v_call: TRBV5-1; j_call: TRBJ2-5; clone_size: -; d_call: -; cdr3_nt: TGCGCCAGCAGCACCGGTCCTTTAGAGACCCAGTACTTC; cdr3_aa: CASSTGPLETQYF
v_call: TRBV9; j_call: TRBJ1-1; clone_size: once; d_call: -; cdr3_nt: TGTGCCAGCGGCGGAGGGGAGGGGATGAACACTGAAGCTTTCTTT; cdr3_aa: CASGGGEGMNTEAFF
v_call: TRBV10-3; j_call: TRBJ2-5; clone_size: -; d_call: -; cdr3_nt: TGTGCCATCACGGTGGCCCCACGGGAGACCCAGTACTTC; cdr3_aa: CAITVAPRETQYF
v_call: TRBV6-2/TRBV6-3; j_call: TRBJ2-1; clone_size: few; d_call: TRBD2; cdr3_nt: TGTGCCAGCAGTCGCCCGACTAGCCCCCCCCACAATGAGCAGTTCTTC; cdr3_aa: CASSRPTSPPHNEQFF
v_call: TRBV6-5; j_call: TRBJ2-7; clone_size: -; d_call: -; cdr3_nt: TGTGCCAGCAGTTCAAGGCAGGGTCTAGCCTACGAGCAGTACTTC; cdr3_aa: CASSSRQGLAYEQYF
v_call: TRBV9; j_call: TRBJ2-7; clone_size: few; d_call: TRBD1; cdr3_nt: TGTGCCAGCAGCGCGCTCATAGGACAGGGGGCGGAACAGTACTTC; cdr3_aa: CASSALIGQGAEQYF